This T cell receptor beta chain was sequenced for a study of shared clonotypes between healthy human individuals. Whole-study results and caveats: The rarefaction results pointed to incomplete sorted-subset sequencing despite large depth.

CDR3 length: 15 residues. The germline CDR1 and CDR2 sequences are SEHNR and FQNEAQ (reference sequence). Germline trimming cut 5 bases from V and 5 bases from J; bases unmatched to any gene: 10. Details on this clone: Its antigen is currently unknown.

Repertoires were generated with immunoSEQ multiplex PCR, while TCRdb's copy carries only in-frame clones and drops some. Of roughly 2,500,000 clones listed, more than 85% are singletons. The sample consisted of naive CD4+ T cells from PBMCs. Subset denoted: CD45RA+ positively selected. The chain is built from TRBV7-9 and TRBJ2-5, with TRBD2 matching 8 bases. The TCR sequence derives from a man younger than 35 in good health. Some clones in this sample may be carry-over from other donors' samples. As DNA, the CDR3 is TGTGCCAGCAGCCGGACCCCGGGAGGGTCGGAGACCCAGTACTTC. This sequence encodes CASSRTPGGSETQYF.